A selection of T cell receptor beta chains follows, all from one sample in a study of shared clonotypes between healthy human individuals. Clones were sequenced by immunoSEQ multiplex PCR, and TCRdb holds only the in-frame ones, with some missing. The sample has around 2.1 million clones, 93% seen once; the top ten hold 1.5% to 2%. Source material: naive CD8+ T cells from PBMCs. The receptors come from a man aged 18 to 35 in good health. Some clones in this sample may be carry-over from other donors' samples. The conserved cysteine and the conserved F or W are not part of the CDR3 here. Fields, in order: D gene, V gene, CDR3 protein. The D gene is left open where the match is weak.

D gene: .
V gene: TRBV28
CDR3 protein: ASSSGLAEAF

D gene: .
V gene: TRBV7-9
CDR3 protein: ASSSIDSNQPQH

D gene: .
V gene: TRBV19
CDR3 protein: ASSIGLSGELF

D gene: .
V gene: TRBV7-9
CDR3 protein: ASSSDYEQY

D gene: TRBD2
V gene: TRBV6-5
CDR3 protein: ASSYLAEEPYNEQF

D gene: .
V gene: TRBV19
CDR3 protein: ASSIRGFDGYT

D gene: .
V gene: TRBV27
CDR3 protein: ASGASGYEQY

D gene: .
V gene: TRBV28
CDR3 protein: ASSLRAAQETQY

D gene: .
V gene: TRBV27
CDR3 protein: ASSYGTGGEQY

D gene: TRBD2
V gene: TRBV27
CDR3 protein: ASSLEAGGIYEQY

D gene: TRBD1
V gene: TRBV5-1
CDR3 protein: ASSNTDRDAEAF

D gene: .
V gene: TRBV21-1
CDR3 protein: ASSESWGAPNEKLF

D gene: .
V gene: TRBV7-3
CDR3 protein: ASSLQSDYEQY

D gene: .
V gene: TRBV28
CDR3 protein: ASSLRGSGDGYT

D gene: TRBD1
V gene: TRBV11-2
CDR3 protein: ASKGQGPGYT

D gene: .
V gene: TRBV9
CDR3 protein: ASSAELSNYGYT

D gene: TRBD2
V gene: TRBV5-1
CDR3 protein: ASSLLAGGSSYEQY

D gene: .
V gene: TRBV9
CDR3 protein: ASSPEIGSFYEQY

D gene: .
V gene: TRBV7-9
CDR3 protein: ASAGGLYGYT

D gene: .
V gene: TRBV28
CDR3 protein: ASSADSPSNSYNEQF

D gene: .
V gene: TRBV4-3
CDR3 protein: ASSPAPGLNNEQF

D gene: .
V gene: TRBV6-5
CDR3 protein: ASSYSRAGTEAF

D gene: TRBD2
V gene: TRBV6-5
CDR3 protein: ASSWTSGNAGELF

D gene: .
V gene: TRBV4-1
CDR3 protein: ASSPAGGGYHGYT

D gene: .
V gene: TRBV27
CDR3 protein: ASSRGVYNEQF

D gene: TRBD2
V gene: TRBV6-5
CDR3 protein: ASSYGAGGTYNEQF

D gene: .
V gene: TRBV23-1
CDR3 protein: ASSQPGFYEQY

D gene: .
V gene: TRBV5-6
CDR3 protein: ASSLVSANEQF

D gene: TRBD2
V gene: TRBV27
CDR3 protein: ASKLAFSTGELF

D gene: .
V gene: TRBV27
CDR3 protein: ASSPLLATSTDTQY

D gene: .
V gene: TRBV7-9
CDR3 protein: ASSPSRGDSGANVLT

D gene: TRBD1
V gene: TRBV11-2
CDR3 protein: ASSLGWTGGSYEQY

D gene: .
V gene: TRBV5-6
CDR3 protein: ASSLWRPGSAGYT

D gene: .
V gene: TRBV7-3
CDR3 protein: ASSPYGRGPPIPVQENEQF

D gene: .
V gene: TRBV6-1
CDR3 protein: ASSEKTGLRTQY